This T cell receptor (beta chain) was retrieved from a study of cytomegalovirus exposure and HLA in healthy donors. Whole-study context: Sequencing of 150 million to 200 million T cells in an earlier analysis found more than 100 million unique TCR beta sequences.

PCR used 60 Vbeta primers and 13 Jbeta primers. Sequencing was performed with immunoSEQ multiplex PCR; in TCRdb, only in-frame clones are kept and a portion is missing. The data show 65,000 to 80,000 clones, and the top ten clones hold about 4.2%. V lost 7 bases to trimming and J lost 1 base, with 8 bases between them. Looked up from germline, CDR1 is SGHDT and CDR2 is YYEEEE. CDR3 length: 12 residues. This chain links TRBV5-6 with TRBJ1-1; D not resolved. This sequence was found in a man aged 25 to 45 in good health and CMV-seronegative. What was sequenced was PBMCs. The CDR3 sequence: CASATPNTEAFF. The CDR3 nucleotides are TGTGCCAGCGCCACACCGAACACTGAAGCTTTCTTT.